The 10 T cell receptor beta chains presented below share a single source sample, sequenced in a study of OX40 agonist ivuxolimab in advanced cancers. Method: immunoSEQ multiplex PCR; TCRdb's copy keeps in-frame clones and lacks some. The sample holds 4,500 to 6,000 clones, 60% to 75% seen once. Here the sequenced sample was CD4+ or CD8+ T cells sorted from blood, taken in a trial of the OX40 agonist ivuxolimab. These receptors were collected from an adult with an advanced solid tumor such as melanoma, head and neck, liver or kidney cancer.

The chain combines TRBV11-2 with TRBJ2-2; no clear D gene. Germline CDR1 and CDR2: SGHAT and FQNNGV. This CDR3 spans 12 amino acids. The V end lost 5 bases, the J end lost 3 bases, and 4 bases lay between the germline ends. The CDR3 is CASSPYTGELFF. CDR3 DNA sequence: TGTGCCAGCAGCCCTTACACCGGGGAGCTGTTTTTT. Drawing the rest from reference TRBV11-2 and TRBJ2-2, the complete variable domain is EAGVAQSPRYKIIEKRQSVAFWCNPISGHATLYWYQQILGQGPKLLIQFQNNGVVDDSQLPKDRFSAERLKGVDSTLKIQPAKLEDSAVYLCASSPYTGELFFGEGSRLTVL.

The chain is built from TRBV5-4 and TRBJ2-1, with D unclear. Trimming left V 3 bases short and J 2 bases short, with 12 bases between. The CDR3 extends over 15 amino acids. Germline CDR1 is SGHNT and CDR2 is YYREEE (reference sequence). The CDR3 here is CASSYPRVAYNEQFF. The CDR3 DNA reads TGTGCCAGCAGCTATCCTCGTGTCGCCTACAATGAGCAGTTCTTC.

This rearrangement joins TRBV30 to TRBJ2-2; tentatively, D is TRBD1 (5 bases). The V and J ends lost 3 bases and 6 bases respectively, with 8 bases between them. This CDR3 is built from 12 residues. The germline CDR1 and CDR2 sequences are GTSNPN and SVGIG (reference sequence). CDR3 in DNA: TGTGCCTGGAGCGCAGGGCCCGGGGAGCTGTTTTTT. It translates to CAWSAGPGELFF. The full variable domain, in which reference TRBV30 and TRBJ2-2 provide the parts outside the CDR3, is SQTIHQWPATLVQPVGSPLSLECTVEGTSNPNLYWYRQAAGRGLQLLFYSVGIGQISSEVPQNLSASRPQDRQFILSSKKLLLSDSGFYLCAWSAGPGELFFGEGSRLTVL.

This chain joins TRBV9 and TRBJ2-1; perhaps TRBD2 as D (5 bases). Germline-derived CDR1 and CDR2 are SGDLS and YYNGEE. The CDR3 is 12 residues long. V gave up 1 base and J gave up 7 bases, with 6 bases separating them. CDR3 sequence reads: CASSVTGNEQFF. The CDR3 DNA sequence: TGTGCCAGCAGCGTAACGGGGAATGAGCAGTTCTTC. Filled out from reference TRBV9 and TRBJ2-1, the complete variable domain reads DSGVTQTPKHLITATGQRVTLRCSPRSGDLSVYWYQQSLDQGLQFLIQYYNGEERAKGNILERFSAQQFPDLHSELNLSSLELGDSALYFCASSVTGNEQFFGPGTRLTVL.

The table lists this clone with a few counts. This chain joins TRBV9 and TRBJ2-6; D may match TRBD1 or TRBD2 (5 bases each). Trimming removed 8 bases from V and 0 bases from J, with 12 bases in between. The CDR3 covers 15 residues. Germline CDR1 reads SGDLS; CDR2 reads YYNGEE. This chain's CDR3 is CASGTSRSGANVLTF. For the CDR3, the DNA is TGTGCCAGTGGGACGAGCCGCTCTGGGGCCAACGTCCTGACTTTC.

This clone has only a few counts. CDR3 DNA sequence: TGTGCCAGCAGGTCTAGCGTCATGAGCTCCTACGAGCAGTACTTC. Translating gives CASRSSVMSSYEQYF. The chain carries TRBV6-5 and TRBJ2-7, with D perhaps matching TRBD2 (6 bases). The V end lost 6 bases, the J end lost 0 bases, and 15 bases lay between the germline ends. Germline V gives CDR1 MNHEY, CDR2 SVGAGI. The CDR3 has 15 amino acids.

The J gene is TRBJ2-7, the V gene TRBV7-2; D is unclear. The CDR3 sequence is 12 residues long. V was clipped by 5 bases and J by 6 bases, with 11 bases between them. Per germline, CDR1 SGHTA and CDR2 FQGNSA. CDR3: CASSRGSGEQYF. CDR3 sequence (DNA): TGTGCCAGCAGCCGTGGAAGTGGCGAGCAGTACTTC. The variable domain in full, completed from reference TRBV7-2 and TRBJ2-7, reads GAGVSQSPSNKVTEKGKDVELRCDPISGHTALYWYRQSLGQGLEFLIYFQGNSAPDKSGLPSDRFSAERTGGSVSTLTIQRTQQEDSAVYLCASSRGSGEQYFGPGTRLTVT.

The chain carries TRBV4-1 and TRBJ2-7; no definite D call. V gave up 0 bases and J gave up 3 bases, with 9 bases separating them. Germline V gene data show CDR1 as MGHRA and CDR2 as YSYEKL. This CDR3 is built from 14 residues. In nucleotides, the CDR3 is TGCGCCAGCAGCCAAGATAGGCGGTACTACGAGCAGTACTTC. Encoded protein: CASSQDRRYYEQYF.

V is TRBV9 and J is TRBJ1-2; D not certain. Germline CDR1 SGDLS, CDR2 YYNGEE. This CDR3 spans 14 amino acids. V was cut by 0 bases and J by 6 bases, with 12 bases left in between. This chain's CDR3 is CASSVGTGGDGYTF. DNA of the CDR3: TGTGCCAGCAGCGTAGGAACGGGTGGCGATGGCTACACCTTC.

This rearrangement joins TRBV7-8 to TRBJ2-7, with 10 bases aligning to TRBD1. Germline-derived CDR1 and CDR2 are SGHVS and FQNEAQ. With V trimmed by 7 bases and J by 1 base, 7 bases remained unmatched. There are 15 residues in the CDR3. The CDR3 bases are TGTGCCAGCATCTCCGGGACAGGGGTTTCCTACGAGCAGTACTTC. The encoded protein is CASISGTGVSYEQYF.